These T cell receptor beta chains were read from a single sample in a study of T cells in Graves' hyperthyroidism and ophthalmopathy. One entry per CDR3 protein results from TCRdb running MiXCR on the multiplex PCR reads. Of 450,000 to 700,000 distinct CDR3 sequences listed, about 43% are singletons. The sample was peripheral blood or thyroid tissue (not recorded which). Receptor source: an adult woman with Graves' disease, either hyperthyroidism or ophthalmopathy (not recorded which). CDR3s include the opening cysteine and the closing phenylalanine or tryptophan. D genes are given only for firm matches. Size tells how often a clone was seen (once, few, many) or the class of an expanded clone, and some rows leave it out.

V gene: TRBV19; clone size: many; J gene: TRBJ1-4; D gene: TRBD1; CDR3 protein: CASSTGGRATNEKLFF; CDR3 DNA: TGTGCCAGTAGTACAGGGGGACGCGCAACTAATGAAAAACTGTTTTTT
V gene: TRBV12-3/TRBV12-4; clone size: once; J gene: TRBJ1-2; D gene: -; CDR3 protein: CASSLSVGETLSGYTF; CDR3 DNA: TGTGCCAGCAGTTTATCAGTAGGCGAGACCCTAAGTGGCTACACCTTC
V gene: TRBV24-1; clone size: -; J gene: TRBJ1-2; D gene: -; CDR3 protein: CATSARYSTAFSGYTF; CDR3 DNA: TGTGCCACCAGTGCTAGATACTCGACTGCCTTCTCTGGCTACACCTTC
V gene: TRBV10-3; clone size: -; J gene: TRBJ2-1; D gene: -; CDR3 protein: CAISDPKSDEQFF; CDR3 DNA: TGTGCCATCAGTGACCCGAAAAGCGATGAGCAGTTCTTC
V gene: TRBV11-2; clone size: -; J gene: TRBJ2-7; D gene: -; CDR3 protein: CASSDSTGEDEQYF; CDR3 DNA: TGTGCCAGCAGTGACTCGACGGGAGAGGACGAGCAGTACTTC
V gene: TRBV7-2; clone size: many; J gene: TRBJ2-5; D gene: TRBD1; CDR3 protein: CASSPNRGKETQYF; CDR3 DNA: TGTGCCAGCAGCCCCAACAGGGGGAAAGAGACCCAGTACTTC
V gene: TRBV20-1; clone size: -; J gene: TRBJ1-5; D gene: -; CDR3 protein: CSAKQDSSNQPQHF; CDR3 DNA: TGCAGTGCCAAACAGGACAGTAGCAATCAGCCCCAGCATTTT
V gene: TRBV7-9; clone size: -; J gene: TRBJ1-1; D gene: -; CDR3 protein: CASSPMGGGVNTEAFF; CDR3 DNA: TGTGCCAGCAGCCCCATGGGCGGCGGAGTGAACACTGAAGCTTTCTTT
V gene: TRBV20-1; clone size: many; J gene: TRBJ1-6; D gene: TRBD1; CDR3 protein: CSVTYIDRVSPLHF; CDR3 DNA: TGCAGTGTCACGTATATAGACAGGGTCTCACCCCTCCACTTT
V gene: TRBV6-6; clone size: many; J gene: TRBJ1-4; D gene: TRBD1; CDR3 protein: CASSRFGGGRNEKLFF; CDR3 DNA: TGTGCCAGCAGTAGATTCGGAGGGGGCCGGAATGAAAAACTGTTTTTT
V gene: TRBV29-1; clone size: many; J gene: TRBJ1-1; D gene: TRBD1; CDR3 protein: CSGGDRVNTEAFF; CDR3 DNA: TGCAGCGGAGGGGACAGAGTGAACACTGAAGCTTTCTTT
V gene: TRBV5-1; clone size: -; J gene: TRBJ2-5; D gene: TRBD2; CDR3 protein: CASSFGQEGAGGETQYF; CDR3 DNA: TGCGCCAGCAGCTTCGGACAGGAGGGAGCGGGGGGAGAGACCCAGTACTTC
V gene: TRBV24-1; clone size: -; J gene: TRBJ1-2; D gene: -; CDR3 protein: CATGKDYYGYTF; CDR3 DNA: TGTGCCACAGGGAAGGACTACTATGGCTACACCTTC
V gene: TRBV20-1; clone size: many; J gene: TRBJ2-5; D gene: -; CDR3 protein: CSAEGGSQETQYF; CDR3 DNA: TGCAGTGCTGAAGGAGGGAGTCAAGAGACCCAGTACTTC
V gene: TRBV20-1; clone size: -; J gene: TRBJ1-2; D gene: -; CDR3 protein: CSAREQELGGGYTF; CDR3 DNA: TGCAGTGCAAGGGAACAGGAGTTGGGAGGCGGCTACACCTTC
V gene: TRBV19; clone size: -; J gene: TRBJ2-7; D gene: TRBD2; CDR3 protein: CASSSRLAGWGYEQYF; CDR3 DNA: TGTGCCAGTAGTAGTCGTCTAGCGGGATGGGGCTACGAGCAGTACTTC
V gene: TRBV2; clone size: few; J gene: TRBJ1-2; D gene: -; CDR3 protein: CASRDLSRGAGYTF; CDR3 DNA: TGTGCCAGCAGAGACTTGTCGAGGGGTGCCGGCTACACCTTC
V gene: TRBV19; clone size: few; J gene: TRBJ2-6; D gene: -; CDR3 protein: CASSMGGNTGANVLTF; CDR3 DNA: TGTGCCAGTAGTATGGGTGGGAACACTGGGGCCAACGTCCTGACTTTC
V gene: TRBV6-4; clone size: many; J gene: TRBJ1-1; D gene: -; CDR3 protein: CASRDGDKNTEAFF; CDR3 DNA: TGTGCCAGCAGAGACGGGGACAAGAACACTGAAGCTTTCTTT
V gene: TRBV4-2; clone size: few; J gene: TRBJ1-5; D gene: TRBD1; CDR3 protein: CASSQWDRGSQPQHF; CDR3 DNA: TGTGCCAGCAGCCAATGGGACAGGGGGAGTCAGCCCCAGCATTTT
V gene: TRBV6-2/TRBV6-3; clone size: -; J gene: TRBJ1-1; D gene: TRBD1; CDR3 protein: CASSYSTQGRKDTEAFF; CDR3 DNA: TGTGCCAGCAGTTACTCGACACAGGGGCGGAAGGACACTGAAGCTTTCTTT
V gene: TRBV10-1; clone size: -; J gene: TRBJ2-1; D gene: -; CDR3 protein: CASVYGGRRDEQFF; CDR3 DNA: TGCGCCAGCGTATATGGAGGGAGAAGGGATGAGCAGTTCTTC
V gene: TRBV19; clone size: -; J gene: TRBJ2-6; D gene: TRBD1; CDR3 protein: CASSGTGGNVLTF; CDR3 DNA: TGTGCCAGTAGTGGAACAGGGGGCAACGTCCTGACTTTC
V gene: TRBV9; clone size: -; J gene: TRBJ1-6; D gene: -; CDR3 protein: CASSVRGISPLHF; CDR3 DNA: TGTGCCAGCAGCGTAAGGGGGATTTCACCCCTCCACTTT
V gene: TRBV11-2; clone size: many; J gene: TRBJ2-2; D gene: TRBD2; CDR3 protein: CASSLVLLAGTGELFF; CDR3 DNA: TGTGCCAGCAGCTTAGTATTGCTAGCGGGAACCGGGGAGCTGTTTTTT
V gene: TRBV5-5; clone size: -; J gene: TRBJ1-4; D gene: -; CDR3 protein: CAGSSDSEKLFF; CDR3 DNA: TGTGCCGGCAGCTCGGATTCTGAAAAACTGTTTTTT
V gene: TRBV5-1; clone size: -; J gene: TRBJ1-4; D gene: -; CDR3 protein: CASSLEEGPPEKLFF; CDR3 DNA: TGCGCCAGCAGCTTGGAGGAGGGGCCGCCGGAAAAACTGTTTTTT
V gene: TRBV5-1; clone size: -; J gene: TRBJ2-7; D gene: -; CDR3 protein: CAWSVSGTPAYEQYF; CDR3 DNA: TGTGCCTGGAGTGTAAGTGGGACCCCCGCCTACGAGCAGTACTTC
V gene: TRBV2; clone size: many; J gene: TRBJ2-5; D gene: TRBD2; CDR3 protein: CATHGLVVQETQYF; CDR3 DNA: TGTGCCACCCACGGACTAGTCGTACAGGAGACCCAGTACTTC
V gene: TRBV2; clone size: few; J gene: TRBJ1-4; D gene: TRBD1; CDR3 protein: CASSESQGHEKLFF; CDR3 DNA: TGTGCCAGCAGTGAGTCACAGGGGCACGAAAAACTGTTTTTT
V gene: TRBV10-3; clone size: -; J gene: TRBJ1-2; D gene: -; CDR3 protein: CAISESGVYGYTF; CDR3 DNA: TGTGCCATCAGTGAGTCGGGTGTCTATGGCTACACCTTC
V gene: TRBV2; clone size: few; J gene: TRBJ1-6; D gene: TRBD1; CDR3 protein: CASSRRRTGQNSPLHF; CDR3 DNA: TGTGCCAGCAGCCGGCGGAGGACAGGGCAGAATTCACCCCTCCACTTT
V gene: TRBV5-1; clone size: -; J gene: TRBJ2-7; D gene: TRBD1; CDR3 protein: CASRRGTGGSYEQYF; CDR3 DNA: TGCGCCAGCAGGAGGGGGACAGGGGGCTCCTACGAGCAGTACTTC
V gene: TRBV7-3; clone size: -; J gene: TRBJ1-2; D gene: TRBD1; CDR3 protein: CASSHGTGEDGYTF; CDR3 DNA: TGTGCCAGCAGCCACGGGACAGGGGAGGACGGCTACACCTTC
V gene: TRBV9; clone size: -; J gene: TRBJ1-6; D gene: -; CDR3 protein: CASSPSSSYNSPLHF; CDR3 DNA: TGTGCCAGCAGCCCCTCGAGCTCCTATAATTCACCCCTCCACTTT
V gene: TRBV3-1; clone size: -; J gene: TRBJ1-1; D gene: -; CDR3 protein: CASSHVGIGTEAFF; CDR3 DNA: TGTGCCAGCAGCCACGTGGGGATAGGGACTGAAGCTTTCTTT
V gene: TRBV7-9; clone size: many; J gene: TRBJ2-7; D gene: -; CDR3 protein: CASSLVTSGYEQYF; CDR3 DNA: TGTGCCAGCAGCTTGGTCACCTCGGGTTACGAGCAGTACTTC
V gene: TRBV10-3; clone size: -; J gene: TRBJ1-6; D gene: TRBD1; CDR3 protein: CAISEQGQSPLHF; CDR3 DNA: TGTGCCATCAGTGAACAGGGGCAATCACCCCTCCACTTT
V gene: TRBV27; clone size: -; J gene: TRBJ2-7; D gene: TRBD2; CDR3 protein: CASSWTSGTGNEQYF; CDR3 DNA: TGTGCCAGCAGTTGGACTAGCGGGACGGGCAACGAGCAGTACTTC
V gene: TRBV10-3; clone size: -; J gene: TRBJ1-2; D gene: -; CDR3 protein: CAITPQEGGGYTF; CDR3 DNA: TGTGCCATCACCCCCCAGGAGGGCGGTGGCTACACCTTC
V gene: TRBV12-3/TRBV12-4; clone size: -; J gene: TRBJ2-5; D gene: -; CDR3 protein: CASSRGLGSNQPQYF; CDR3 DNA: TGTGCCAGCAGTCGCGGGTTGGGTAGCAATCAGCCCCAGTACTTC
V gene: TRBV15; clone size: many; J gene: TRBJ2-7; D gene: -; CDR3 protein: CATSRDRVTGEQYF; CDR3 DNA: TGTGCCACCAGCAGAGACAGGGTTACGGGGGAGCAGTACTTC
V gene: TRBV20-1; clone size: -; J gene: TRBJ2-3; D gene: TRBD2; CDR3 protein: CSALRLARSTDTQYF; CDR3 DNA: TGCAGTGCTCTGCGACTAGCGCGAAGCACAGATACGCAGTATTTT
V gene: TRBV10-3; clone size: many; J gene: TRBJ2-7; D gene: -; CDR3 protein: CAISDSWLYEQYF; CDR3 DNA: TGTGCCATCAGTGATTCGTGGCTGTACGAGCAGTACTTC
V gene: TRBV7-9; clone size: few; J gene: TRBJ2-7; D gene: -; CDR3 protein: CASSPPQAEQYF; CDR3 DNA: TGTGCCAGCAGCCCCCCACAGGCGGAGCAGTACTTC
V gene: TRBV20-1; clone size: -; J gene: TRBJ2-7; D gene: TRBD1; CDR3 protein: CSAGGDRAYEQYF; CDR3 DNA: TGCAGTGCTGGGGGGGACAGGGCTTACGAGCAGTACTTC
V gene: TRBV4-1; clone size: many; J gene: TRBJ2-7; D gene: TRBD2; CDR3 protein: CASSQGLAGGPSFPHEQYF; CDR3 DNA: TGCGCCAGCAGCCAAGGACTAGCGGGAGGGCCGTCATTTCCCCACGAGCAGTACTTC
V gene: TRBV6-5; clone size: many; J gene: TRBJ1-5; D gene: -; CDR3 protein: CASRGQSNQPQHF; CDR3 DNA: TGTGCCAGCAGAGGACAGAGCAATCAGCCCCAGCATTTT
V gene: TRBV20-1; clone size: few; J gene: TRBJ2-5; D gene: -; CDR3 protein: CSALRGGTQYF; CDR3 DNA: TGCAGTGCCCTACGAGGGGGGACCCAGTACTTC
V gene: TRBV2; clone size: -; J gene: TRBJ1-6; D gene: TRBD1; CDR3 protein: CASTGQVESPLHF; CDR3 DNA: TGTGCCAGCACTGGACAGGTGGAGTCACCCCTCCACTTT
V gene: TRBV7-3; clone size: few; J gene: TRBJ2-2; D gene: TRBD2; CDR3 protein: CASSSRVAGGLNTGELFF; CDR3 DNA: TGTGCCAGCAGCTCCCGTGTAGCGGGAGGGCTGAACACCGGGGAGCTGTTTTTT
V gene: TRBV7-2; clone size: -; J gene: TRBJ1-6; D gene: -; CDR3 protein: CASSRYGGGLSPLHF; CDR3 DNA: TGTGCCAGCAGTCGATACGGCGGGGGTCTTTCACCCCTCCACTTT
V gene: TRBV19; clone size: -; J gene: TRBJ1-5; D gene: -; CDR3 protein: CASKVGNQPQHF; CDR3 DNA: TGTGCCAGTAAAGTGGGCAATCAGCCCCAGCATTTT
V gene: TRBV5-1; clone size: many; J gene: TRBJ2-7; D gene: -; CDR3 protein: CASSSLAYEQYF; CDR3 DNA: TGCGCCAGCAGCTCGCTAGCCTACGAGCAGTACTTC
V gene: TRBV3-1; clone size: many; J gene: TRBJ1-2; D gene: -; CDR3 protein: CASSQATDGYGYTF; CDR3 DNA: TGTGCCAGCAGCCAGGCGACGGATGGCTATGGCTACACCTTC